Listed below are T cell receptor beta chains from one sample, sequenced in a study of blood T cell repertoires in COVID-19. Sequencing used immunoSEQ multiplex PCR; TCRdb keeps in-frame clones, though not all of them. The sample yields 300,000 to 350,000 clones, 87% seen once. The material sequenced was peripheral blood. All receptors derive from a man aged 18 to 35 with active or convalescent COVID-19. Each CDR3 is given with its conserved first and last residue. A D gene is named only where the DNA matches it firmly. Some rows have no size entry. The others give once, few or many, or a class for an expanded clone.

.,.,TRBV18,TRBJ1-3,TGTGCCAGCTCACCGGAGTCACAACGTGGAAACACCATATATTTT,CASSPESQRGNTIYF
.,.,TRBV7-2,TRBJ2-1,TGTGCCAGCAGCTTAGTGACAGGCCACCCGCTCAACAATGAGCAGTTCTTC,CASSLVTGHPLNNEQFF
.,TRBD2,TRBV4-2,TRBJ2-7,TGTGCCAGCAGCCAAGGAGCGGGAGGCTACTACGAGCAGTACTTC,CASSQGAGGYYEQYF
.,.,TRBV20-1,TRBJ2-3,TGCAGTGCTCCTTTTTTAGATACGCAGTATTTT,CSAPFLDTQYF
once,TRBD1,TRBV19,TRBJ1-4,TGTGCCAGTAGCGGAGACAGGGTAGTTGAAAAACTGTTTTTT,CASSGDRVVEKLFF
.,.,TRBV7-3,TRBJ2-7,TGTGCCAGCAGCGCACGGACTGGCTACGAGCAGTACTTC,CASSARTGYEQYF
.,.,TRBV29-1,TRBJ2-7,TGCAGCGTTGCCGGGGGGCTCTCCTACGAGCAGTACTTC,CSVAGGLSYEQYF
.,.,TRBV7-9,TRBJ1-5,TGTGCCAGCAGCGACTCAGACAGTGTTCTCAATCAGCCCCAGCATTTT,CASSDSDSVLNQPQHF
once,TRBD2,TRBV11-2,TRBJ2-3,TGTGCCAGCAGCTCTCTCGAGACTAGCGGGATTACAGATACGCAGTATTTT,CASSSLETSGITDTQYF
.,TRBD2,TRBV4-1,TRBJ2-1,TGCGCCAGCAGCACCCAGCGGGGGGGTTCCTACAATGAGCAGTTCTTC,CASSTQRGGSYNEQFF
.,TRBD1,TRBV5-6,TRBJ2-3,TGTGCCAGCAGCCCATTTGACAGGGGCACAGATACGCAGTATTTT,CASSPFDRGTDTQYF
.,TRBD1,TRBV7-6,TRBJ2-6,TGTGCCAGCAGCAACCCCCGGGACAGTTCAGTTGGGGCCAACGTCCTGACTTTC,CASSNPRDSSVGANVLTF
few,TRBD2,TRBV19,TRBJ2-1,TGTGCCAGTTTGGGACTAGCGGGAGGGAATGAGCAGTTCTTC,CASLGLAGGNEQFF
.,.,TRBV5-6,TRBJ2-3,TGTGCCAGCAGCTTGGGGACACTAACCTCTAGCACAGATACGCAGTATTTT,CASSLGTLTSSTDTQYF
.,TRBD2,TRBV7-8,TRBJ2-2,TGTGCCAGCAGCCTCCGACTAGCGGGGGGGTGGTCCGGGGAGCTGTTTTTT,CASSLRLAGGWSGELFF
.,TRBD2,TRBV9,TRBJ2-5,TGTGCCAGCAGCGCGGGACTAGCGGGTCAAGAGACCCAGTACTTC,CASSAGLAGQETQYF
few,TRBD2,TRBV4-2,TRBJ2-7,TGTGCCAGCAGCCAAGCCCTAGCGGGGTCCTACGAGCAGTACTTC,CASSQALAGSYEQYF
once,TRBD1,TRBV6-6,TRBJ1-5,TGTGCCAGCAGCACGACAGGGGGCAATCAGCCCCAGCATTTT,CASSTTGGNQPQHF
.,.,TRBV7-9,TRBJ2-5,TGTGCCAGCAGCTTAGGCAGGGTAGTCCAAGAGACCCAGTACTTC,CASSLGRVVQETQYF
.,.,TRBV24-1,TRBJ2-4,TGTGCCACCAGTGGTAAAGACTTAGCCAAAAACATTCAGTACTTC,CATSGKDLAKNIQYF
.,TRBD1,TRBV5-1,TRBJ1-2,TGCGCCAGCAGCCCGGTGGGGGGACAGGGCTACACCTTC,CASSPVGGQGYTF
once,TRBD2,TRBV19,TRBJ2-1,TGTGCCACACGGACTAGCGGGAGTTTTGTCTATGAGCAGTTCTTC,CATRTSGSFVYEQFF
.,.,TRBV7-9,TRBJ1-2,TGTGCCAGCAGCCAAGACAGGAGCTATGGCTACACCTTC,CASSQDRSYGYTF
.,.,TRBV24-1,TRBJ2-7,TGTGCCACCAGTGATTCCACTAACTACGAGCAGTACTTC,CATSDSTNYEQYF
.,.,TRBV5-1,TRBJ2-3,TGCGCCAGCAGCTTGGAACAGATTACAGATACGCAGTATTTT,CASSLEQITDTQYF
.,TRBD1,TRBV14,TRBJ1-1,TGTGCCAGCAGCACTAGGGACAGGGAGGCTTTCTTT,CASSTRDREAFF
.,TRBD2,TRBV18,TRBJ2-7,TGTGCCAGCTCACCGGCCCTAGCGGGGGGGCGGCCATCCTACGAGCAGTACTTC,CASSPALAGGRPSYEQYF
.,TRBD2,TRBV7-2,TRBJ2-3,TGTGCCAGCAGCAACAGAATAGCGGGGGGATCAGATACGCAGTATTTT,CASSNRIAGGSDTQYF
.,.,TRBV21-1,TRBJ1-5,TGTGCCAGCAGCAAACCCGGGGGGGTGAGCAATCAGCCCCAGCATTTT,CASSKPGGVSNQPQHF
.,.,TRBV27,TRBJ1-5,TGTGCCAGCAGTTTACAGCGATTCAATCAGCCCCAGCATTTT,CASSLQRFNQPQHF
.,.,TRBV7-9,TRBJ2-7,TGTGCCAGCAGCTACGGACAGGGAGGGCTCTACGAGCAGTACTTC,CASSYGQGGLYEQYF
.,.,TRBV28,TRBJ1-3,TGTGCCAGCAGCTCCAAAATCACAGGGTTCCCGGAAGGAAACACCATATATTTT,CASSSKITGFPEGNTIYF
few,TRBD1,TRBV7-2,TRBJ1-5,TGTGCCAGCAGCTCCAGACAGGGTAATCAGCCCCAGCATTTT,CASSSRQGNQPQHF
.,.,TRBV10-2,TRBJ2-1,TGCGCCAGCAACCCACAGGGGGGGGGCTTATACAATGAGCAGTTCTTC,CASNPQGGGLYNEQFF
few,TRBD1,TRBV6-6,TRBJ1-4,TGTGCCAGCAGTTACCTCCAGGGGGGAGAAAAACTGTTTTTT,CASSYLQGGEKLFF
.,TRBD2,TRBV6-4,TRBJ2-3,TGTGCCAGCAGTGTAGCGGGGGGGCCAGATACGCAGTATTTT,CASSVAGGPDTQYF
.,TRBD2,TRBV5-1,TRBJ2-1,TGCGCCAGCAGCTCAAGCGGGGGGTCATACAATGAGCAGTTCTTC,CASSSSGGSYNEQFF
.,.,TRBV10-3,TRBJ1-3,TGTGCCATGAAAAACCAGGGGTCTGGAAACACCATATATTTT,CAMKNQGSGNTIYF
.,.,TRBV28,TRBJ1-5,TGTGCCAGCAGTTTATTAATGAGAGGGCAGCCCCAGCATTTT,CASSLLMRGQPQHF
.,.,TRBV13,TRBJ2-5,TGTGCCAGCAGCTCGACAGAGCAAGAGACCCAGTACTTC,CASSSTEQETQYF
.,TRBD2,TRBV10-3,TRBJ2-1,TGTGCCATCAGTGAGTGGCTAGCGGGAGACAATGAGCAGTTCTTC,CAISEWLAGDNEQFF
many,TRBD1,TRBV9,TRBJ2-3,TGTGCCAGCAGCGTAGGGGGACAGGGGGCGGGAGATACGCAGTATTTT,CASSVGGQGAGDTQYF
once,TRBD2,TRBV5-1,TRBJ2-5,TGCGCCAGCAGCCAAAGGACTAGCGGGAGTCAGCCCCCGACCCAGTACTTC,CASSQRTSGSQPPTQYF
.,.,TRBV4-1,TRBJ1-3,TGCGCCAGCAGCCAAGATCAGAGGACTTTCAGCTCTGGAAACACCATATATTTT,CASSQDQRTFSSGNTIYF
.,.,TRBV5-1,TRBJ2-1,TGCGCCAGCACGTACTCGCGGGTCTCCAGCTCCTACAATGAGCAGTTCTTC,CASTYSRVSSSYNEQFF
.,.,TRBV3-1/TRBV3-2,TRBJ2-1,TGTGCCAGCAGCCTGGACAGCTCCTACAATGAGCAGTTCTTC,CASSLDSSYNEQFF
.,TRBD1,TRBV5-6,TRBJ2-7,TGTGCCAGCAGCACTCGACAGGGAGTCTACGAGCAGTACTTC,CASSTRQGVYEQYF
once,.,TRBV27,TRBJ2-1,TGTGCCAGCAGTCCCTTGCCACGACTAGCCTACAATGAGCAGTTCTTC,CASSPLPRLAYNEQFF